These T cell receptor beta chains were read from a single sample in a study of T cells in Graves' hyperthyroidism and ophthalmopathy. TCRdb recomputed calls from the multiplex PCR reads with MiXCR, one row per CDR3 protein. The table has some 200,000 distinct CDR3 sequences, about a sixth seen once. Sequencing used blood. These receptors came from a woman between 50 and 59 years old with Graves' hyperthyroidism. The CDR3 runs from the conserved cysteine through the conserved F or W. Each record gives: CDR3 length, clone size, V gene, J gene, D gene, CDR3 DNA, CDR3 protein. The D gene is left open where the match is weak. The size field is filled for only some rows; it gives once, few, many or a size class.

>16|NA|TRBV5-1|TRBJ1-4|TRBD1
TGTGCCAGCAGCGGACAGGGGACAACGACTAATGAAAAACTGTTTTTT
CASSGQGTTTNEKLFF
>16|NA|TRBV4-2|TRBJ2-3|TRBD2
TGTGCCAGCAGCCAGCTAGCGGGAGGTCTGACAGATACGCAGTATTTT
CASSQLAGGLTDTQYF
>14|many|TRBV19|TRBJ1-1|NA
TGTGCCAGTAGTATTGGGGAGTATCACACTGAAGCTTTCTTT
CASSIGEYHTEAFF
>16|NA|TRBV10-3|TRBJ2-7|NA
TGTGCCACCGAGGATGGAGGGCTGCCGGTCTCCTACGAGCAGTACTTC
CATEDGGLPVSYEQYF
>16|NA|TRBV5-1|TRBJ1-3|NA
TGCGCCAGCAGCTTGACGGAGGGGCTAGCTGGAAACACCATATATTTT
CASSLTEGLAGNTIYF
>17|few|TRBV9|TRBJ2-3|TRBD2
TGTGCCAGCAGCGGATTAGCGGGAGGTTTGTTGACAGATACGCAGTATTTT
CASSGLAGGLLTDTQYF
>18|many|TRBV7-9|TRBJ2-1|TRBD2
TGTGCCAGCAGCTTGCGCCTAGCGGGGTCTTCCCCCTCCAATGAGCAGTTCTTC
CASSLRLAGSSPSNEQFF
>13|NA|TRBV5-1|TRBJ2-1|NA
TGCGCCAGCAGCTTGGCCATGGTCAATGAGCAGTTCTTC
CASSLAMVNEQFF
>12|NA|TRBV19|TRBJ1-2|NA
TGTGCCAGTAGTATCCCCTCTCAGGGCTACACCTTC
CASSIPSQGYTF
>14|NA|TRBV7-2|TRBJ2-7|NA
TGTGCCAGCAGCTTAGCGGAAAACTCCTACGAGCAGTACTTC
CASSLAENSYEQYF
>13|few|TRBV14|TRBJ2-5|NA
TGTGCCAGCAGCCAGACCCTCCGGGAGACCCAGTACTTC
CASSQTLRETQYF
>14|NA|TRBV7-9|TRBJ1-5|NA
TGTGCCAGCAGCGGCAGCAGCAGCAATCAGCCCCAGCATTTT
CASSGSSSNQPQHF
>13|few|TRBV4-1|TRBJ2-3|TRBD1
TGCGCCAGCAGCCACTCGCTAGGACAGGAGAGGTATTTT
CASSHSLGQERYF
>16|NA|TRBV9|TRBJ2-7|TRBD1
TGTGCCAGCAGCCAACGTTCCGGGACAGGGGCGGTCGAGCAGTACTTC
CASSQRSGTGAVEQYF
>14|many|TRBV15|TRBJ1-1|NA
TGTGCCACCAGCAGAGACCGATCGAACACTGAAGCTTTCTTT
CATSRDRSNTEAFF
>15|many|TRBV5-5|TRBJ2-5|TRBD1
TGTGCCAGCAGCGAGGACAGGATACCTGGGGAGACCCAGTACTTC
CASSEDRIPGETQYF
>15|NA|TRBV14|TRBJ1-2|NA
TGTGCCAGCAGCCAGCGCCTCGGATCCAGGGATGGCTACACCTTC
CASSQRLGSRDGYTF
>12|many|TRBV29-1|TRBJ1-1|NA
TGCAGCGTTGCGGTGGGCAACACTGAAGCTTTCTTT
CSVAVGNTEAFF
>16|NA|TRBV7-8|TRBJ1-5|TRBD1
TGTGCCAGCACCGCCTATGCAGGGGGTAGCAATCAGCCCCAGCATTTT
CASTAYAGGSNQPQHF
>16|many|TRBV12-3/TRBV12-4|TRBJ2-1|TRBD2
TGTGCCAGCAGTTTTATCCGGGGGGGAACCTACAATGAGCAGTTCTTC
CASSFIRGGTYNEQFF
>17|few|TRBV6-1|TRBJ1-6|NA
TGTGCCAGCAGTGAAGCTCCAGGGAGCTCCTATAATTCACCCCTCCACTTT
CASSEAPGSSYNSPLHF
>15|many|TRBV18|TRBJ2-7|TRBD2
TGTGCCAGCTCACCTTTTAGCGGGAGGAACTACGAGCAGTACTTC
CASSPFSGRNYEQYF
>14|many|TRBV28|TRBJ1-3|TRBD1
TGTGCCAGCAGACCTGACAGGGGGGTGAACACCATATATTTT
CASRPDRGVNTIYF
>16|many|TRBV24-1|TRBJ2-3|TRBD2
TGTGCCACCAGTGACAGGACTAGCGGGGTCACAGATACGCAGTATTTT
CATSDRTSGVTDTQYF
>16|many|TRBV12-3/TRBV12-4|TRBJ2-1|TRBD2
TGTGCCAGCAGTTTGGGGCTAGCGGGAGGGTACAATGAGCAGTTCTTC
CASSLGLAGGYNEQFF
>13|few|TRBV5-4|TRBJ1-4|NA
TGTGCCAGCGGAATAGCAACTAATGAAAAACTGTTTTTT
CASGIATNEKLFF
>15|many|TRBV11-2|TRBJ2-5|TRBD1
TGTGCCAGCAGCTCCCGGGACAGGGGACAAGAGACCCAGTACTTC
CASSSRDRGQETQYF
>12|many|TRBV7-9|TRBJ1-1|NA
TGTGCCAGCAGCTTAACAACCTATGAAGCTTTCTTT
CASSLTTYEAFF
>14|few|TRBV24-1|TRBJ2-1|TRBD1
TGTGCCACCAGTGCCGGACAGGGGGCGAATGAGCAGTTCTTC
CATSAGQGANEQFF
>14|few|TRBV20-1|TRBJ1-2|NA
TGCAGTGTAAAGTATGGGATTGGACGGGTTGGCTACACCTTC
CSVKYGIGRVGYTF
>13|NA|TRBV12-5|TRBJ2-2|NA
TGTGCTAGTGGTTTGGTCAACCCCGGGGAGCTGTTTTTT
CASGLVNPGELFF
>14|many|TRBV18|TRBJ1-1|NA
TGTGCCAGCTCACCGGGACACGTGAACACTGAAGCTTTCTTT
CASSPGHVNTEAFF
>12|NA|TRBV30|TRBJ1-5|NA
TGTGCCTGGAGCAGGCAAAATCAGCCCCAGCATTTT
CAWSRQNQPQHF
>14|many|TRBV4-1|TRBJ2-5|NA
TGCGCCAGCAGCCAAGAACCTACCGGGGAGACCCAGTACTTC
CASSQEPTGETQYF
>15|many|TRBV11-2|TRBJ2-1|NA
TGTGCCAGCAGCTGGACCGGGACCAGATCGGATGAGCAGTTCTTC
CASSWTGTRSDEQFF
>15|NA|TRBV7-9|TRBJ2-5|NA
TGTGCCAGCAGCTTAGATGGGGGGCTGAGGGAGACCCAGTACTTC
CASSLDGGLRETQYF
>14|many|TRBV5-1|TRBJ2-2|NA
TGCGCCAGCAGCCTGGCTGGGGAAACCGGGGAGCTGTTTTTT
CASSLAGETGELFF
>13|NA|TRBV27|TRBJ2-3|NA
TGTGCCAGCAGTAATGGATACACAGATACGCAGTATTTT
CASSNGYTDTQYF
>16|NA|TRBV28|TRBJ2-5|TRBD2
TGTGCCAGCAGTCCCCTAGCGGGAGGCGTCCAAGAGACCCAGTACTTC
CASSPLAGGVQETQYF
>13|many|TRBV13|TRBJ2-3|NA
TGTGCCAGCAGCTCGACCGGGACAGATACGCAGTATTTT
CASSSTGTDTQYF
>15|few|TRBV5-1|TRBJ2-7|NA
TGCGCCAGCAGCTATACAGGGACGCGGTACTACGAGCAGTACTTC
CASSYTGTRYYEQYF